The 2 T cell receptor beta chains below were found in one sample sequenced in a study of identical twins. TCRdb re-analysed the 5' RACE reads in MiXCR, keeping a single row per CDR3 protein. The table has about 530,000 distinct CDR3 sequences, about 22% seen once; the top ten hold 0.48%. This same sample was also taken into another study, of yellow fever vaccine responses in identical twins.

Sequenced sample: CD4+ T cells sorted from blood. The origin of the receptors is a woman younger than 35 in good health.

This clonotype was picked up a small number of times. The V call is TRBV3-1, the J call TRBJ2-3; 11 nucleotides match TRBD2. Germline CDR1 is LGHDT and CDR2 is YNNKEL (reference sequence). J was trimmed by 2 bases and V by 5 bases; bases with no gene match: 3. This CDR3 is built from 15 residues. Here the CDR3 DNA reads TGTGCCAGCAGCTCGACTAGCGGGAACACAGATACGCAGTATTTT. Translating gives CASSSTSGNTDTQYF.

The CDR3 sequence: CASSVATGADTQYF. DNA of the CDR3: TGTGCCAGCAGCGTAGCTACGGGGGCAGATACGCAGTATTTT. The V gene is TRBV9, the J gene TRBJ2-3, with a tentative D call TRBD2 (6 bases). The V gene lost 0 bases and the J gene lost 4 bases, with 9 bases spanning the gap. Germline V gene sequence: CDR1 SGDLS, CDR2 YYNGEE. This CDR3 has 14 amino acids. Complete variable domain (other parts from reference TRBV9 and TRBJ2-3): DSGVTQTPKHLITATGQRVTLRCSPRSGDLSVYWYQQSLDQGLQFLIQYYNGEERAKGNILERFSAQQFPDLHSELNLSSLELGDSALYFCASSVATGADTQYFGPGTRLTVL.